The clone carrying this T cell receptor (beta chain) was recorded many times. Its antigen is unidentified. This sample was included in a study of T cell repertoires in cytomegalovirus infection. At the level of the study: Matching HLA type and CMV infection were both indicated by public TCR beta signatures.

TCRdb re-called the reads with MiXCR, one entry per CDR3 protein. The data hold fewer than 200,000 distinct CDR3 sequences, with approximately 15% observed a single time. Germline V CDR1 and CDR2: GTSNPN, SVGIG (reference sequence). Trimming took 4 bases from V and 3 from J; bases not matched to a gene: 13. CDR3 size: 19 residues. Study observations and caveats: Carriers of CMV plus the relevant HLA were identified by cumulative public TCR beta family frequency. It was HLA-C-restricted CMV-specific TCR beta clonotypes that dominated the response ex vivo.

The sequenced sample was PBMCs. The clonotype originates from a human donor in good health (CMV status not recorded). Some clones in this sample may be carry-over from other donors' samples. This chain uses TRBV30 with TRBJ2-2; the match to TRBD2 covers 14 bases. For the CDR3, the DNA is TGTGCCTGGAACCTTCTTGGGACTAGCGGGAGAAGGGACACCGGGGAGCTGTTTTTT. This encodes CAWNLLGTSGRRDTGELFF.